The clone carrying this T cell receptor beta chain was seen repeatedly, ten times or more. Antigen: not known. The TCR library protocol was used to attach unique molecular identifiers. These identifiers were attached to individual cDNA molecules. TCRdb called the 5' RACE reads again in MiXCR, with one record for every CDR3 protein. Of tens of thousands of distinct CDR3 sequences listed, over 5% are singletons. This entry comes from a study of early T cells in non-severe SARS-CoV-2 infection. Study-level background: The input, bulk RNA from unsorted whole blood, was sequenced, and chains were unpaired.

Study findings and constraints: In VDJdb matching, anti-spike CD8 responses were favored while private and CD4 specificities went missing.

The sample taken for sequencing was whole blood. The receptor was isolated from an adult who was a healthcare worker with PCR-confirmed SARS-CoV-2 infection or an uninfected control (not recorded which).

CDR3 nucleotides: TGTGCCAGCGGGGGCGGGACAGCCACTAATTCACCCCTCCACTTT. This translates into CASGGGTATNSPLHF. V and J are TRBV28 and TRBJ1-6, with 7 bases lining up with TRBD1. Germline CDR1 reads MDHEN; CDR2 reads SYDVKM. CDR3 size: 15 residues. The trim removed 8 bases at V and 6 bases at J, leaving 10 bases unmatched.